This TCR beta chain was obtained from a study of control samples from healthy donors and cancer patients. TCRdb's table, derived via immunoSEQ multiplex PCR, lists solely in-frame clones and lacks some. This table has 120,000 to 150,000 clones, over 85% appearing once. V dropped 0 bases and J dropped 3 bases, with 9 bases sitting between them. The CDR3 is 15 residues long. Germline lookup yields CDR1 LGHNA and CDR2 YSLEER. The sample taken for sequencing was blood. The receptor was derived from a man younger than 40 in good health. J is TRBJ2-1 and V is TRBV4-3; possibly TRBD2 for D (5 bases). The CDR3 bases are TGCGCCAGCAGCCAAGACGGGAACCGCTACAATGAGCAGTTCTTC. Residues: CASSQDGNRYNEQFF.